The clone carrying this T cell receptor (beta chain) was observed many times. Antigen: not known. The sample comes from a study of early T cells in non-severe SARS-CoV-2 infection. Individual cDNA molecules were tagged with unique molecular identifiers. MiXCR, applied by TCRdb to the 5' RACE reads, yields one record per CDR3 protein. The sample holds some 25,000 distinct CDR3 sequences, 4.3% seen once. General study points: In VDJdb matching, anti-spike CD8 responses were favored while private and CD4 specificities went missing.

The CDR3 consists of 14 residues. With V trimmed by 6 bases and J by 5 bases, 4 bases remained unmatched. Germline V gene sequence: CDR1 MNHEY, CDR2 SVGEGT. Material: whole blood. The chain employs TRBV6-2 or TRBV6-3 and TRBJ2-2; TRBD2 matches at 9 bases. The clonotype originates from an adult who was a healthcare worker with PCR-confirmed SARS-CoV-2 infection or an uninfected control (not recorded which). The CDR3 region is CASRVAGETGELFF. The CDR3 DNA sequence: TGTGCCAGCAGGGTAGCGGGGGAGACCGGGGAGCTGTTTTTT.